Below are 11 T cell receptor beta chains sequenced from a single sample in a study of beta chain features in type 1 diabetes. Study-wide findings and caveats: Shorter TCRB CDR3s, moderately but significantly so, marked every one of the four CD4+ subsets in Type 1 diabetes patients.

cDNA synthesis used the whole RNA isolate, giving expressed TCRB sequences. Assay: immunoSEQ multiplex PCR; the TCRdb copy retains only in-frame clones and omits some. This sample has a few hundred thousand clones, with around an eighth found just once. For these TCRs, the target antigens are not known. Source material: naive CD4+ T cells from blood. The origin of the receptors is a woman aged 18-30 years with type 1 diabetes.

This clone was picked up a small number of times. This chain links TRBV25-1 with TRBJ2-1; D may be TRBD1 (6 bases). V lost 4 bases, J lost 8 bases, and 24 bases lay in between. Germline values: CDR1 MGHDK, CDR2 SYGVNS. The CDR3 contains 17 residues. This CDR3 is CASSADTGKKVGDEQFF. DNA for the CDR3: TGTGCCAGCAGTGCCGATACAGGGAAAAAGGTGGGGGATGAGCAGTTCTTC. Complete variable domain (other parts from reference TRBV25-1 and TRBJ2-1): EADIYQTPRYLVIGTGKKITLECSQTMGHDKMYWYQQDPGMELHLIHYSYGVNSTEKGDLSSESTVSRIRTEHFPLTLESARPSHTSQYLCASSADTGKKVGDEQFFGPGTRLTVL.

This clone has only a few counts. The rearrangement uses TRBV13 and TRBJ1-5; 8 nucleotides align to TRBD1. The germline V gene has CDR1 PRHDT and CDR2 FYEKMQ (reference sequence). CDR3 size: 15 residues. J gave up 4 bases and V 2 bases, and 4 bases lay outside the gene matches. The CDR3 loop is CASSLSRGLNQPQHF. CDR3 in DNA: TGTGCCAGCAGCTTAAGCAGGGGGCTTAATCAGCCCCAGCATTTT. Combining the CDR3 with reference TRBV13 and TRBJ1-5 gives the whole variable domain AAGVIQSPRHLIKEKRETATLKCYPIPRHDTVYWYQQGPGQDPQFLISFYEKMQSDKGSIPDRFSAQQFSDYHSELNMSSLELGDSALYFCASSLSRGLNQPQHFGDGTRLSIL.

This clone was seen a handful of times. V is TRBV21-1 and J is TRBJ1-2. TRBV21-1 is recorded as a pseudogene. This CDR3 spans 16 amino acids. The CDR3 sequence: CASSKAGSGLNYGYTF. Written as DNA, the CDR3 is TGTGCCAGCAGCAAAGCCGGATCCGGACTTAACTATGGCTACACCTTC.

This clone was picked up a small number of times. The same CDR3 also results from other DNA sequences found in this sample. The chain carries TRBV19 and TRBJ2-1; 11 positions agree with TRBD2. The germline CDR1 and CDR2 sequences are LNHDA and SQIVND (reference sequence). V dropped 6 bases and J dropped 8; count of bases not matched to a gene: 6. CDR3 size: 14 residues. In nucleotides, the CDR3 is TGTGCCAGTAGATTAGCGGGAGGGCCGTATGAGCAGTTCTTC. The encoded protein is CASRLAGGPYEQFF.

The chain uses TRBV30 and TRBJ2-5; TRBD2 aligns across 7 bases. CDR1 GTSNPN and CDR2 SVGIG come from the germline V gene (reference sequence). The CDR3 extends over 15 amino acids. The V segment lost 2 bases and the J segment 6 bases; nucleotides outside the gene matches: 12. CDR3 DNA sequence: TGTGCCTGGAGTTTCCGAGCGGGGCTCCTAAAGACCCAGTACTTC. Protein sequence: CAWSFRAGLLKTQYF.

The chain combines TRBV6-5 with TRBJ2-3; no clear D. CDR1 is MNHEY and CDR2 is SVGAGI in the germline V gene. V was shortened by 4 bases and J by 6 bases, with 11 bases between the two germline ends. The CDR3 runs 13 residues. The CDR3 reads CASSSTLWDTQYF. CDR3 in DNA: TGTGCCAGCAGTTCTACCCTTTGGGATACGCAGTATTTT.

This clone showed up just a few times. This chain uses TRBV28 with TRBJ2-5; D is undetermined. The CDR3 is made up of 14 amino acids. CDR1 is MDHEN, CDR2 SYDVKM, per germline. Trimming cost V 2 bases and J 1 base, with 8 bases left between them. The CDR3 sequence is CASSLNPGQETQYF. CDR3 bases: TGTGCCAGCAGTTTAAATCCAGGCCAAGAGACCCAGTACTTC.

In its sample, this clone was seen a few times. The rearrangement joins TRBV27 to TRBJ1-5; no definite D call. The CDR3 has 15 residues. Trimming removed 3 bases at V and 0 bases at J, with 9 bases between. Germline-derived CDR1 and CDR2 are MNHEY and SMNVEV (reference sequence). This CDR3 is CASSLAPYSNQPQHF. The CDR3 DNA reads TGTGCCAGCAGTTTGGCACCGTATAGCAATCAGCCCCAGCATTTT.

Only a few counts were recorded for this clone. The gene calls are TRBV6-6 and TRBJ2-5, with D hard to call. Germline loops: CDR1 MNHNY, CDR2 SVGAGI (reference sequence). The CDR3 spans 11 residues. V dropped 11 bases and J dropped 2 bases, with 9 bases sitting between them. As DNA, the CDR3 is TGTGCCGGTCGGGTTCAAGAGACCCAGTACTTC. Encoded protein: CAGRVQETQYF.

The CDR3 region has the DNA TGTGCCAGTAGTATTCCGGGACGCGGGACCTACGAGCAGTACTTC. Its protein is CASSIPGRGTYEQYF. The V gene is TRBV19, the J gene TRBJ2-7, with D possibly being TRBD2 (6 bases). From germline, CDR1 is LNHDA and CDR2 SQIVND (reference sequence). The CDR3 consists of 15 residues. V lost 3 bases, J lost 2 bases, and 14 bases lay in between. The full variable domain, its missing parts supplied by reference TRBV19 and TRBJ2-7, is DGGITQSPKYLFRKEGQNVTLSCEQNLNHDAMYWYRQDPGQGLRLIYYSQIVNDFQKGDIAEGYSVSREKKESFPLTVTSAQKNPTAFYLCASSIPGRGTYEQYFGPGTRLTVT.

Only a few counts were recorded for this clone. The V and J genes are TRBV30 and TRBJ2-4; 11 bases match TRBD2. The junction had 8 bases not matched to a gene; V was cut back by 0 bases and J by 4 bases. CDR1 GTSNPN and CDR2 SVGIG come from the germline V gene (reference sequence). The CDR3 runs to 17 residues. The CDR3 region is CAWSVPGLADSKNIQYF. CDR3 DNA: TGTGCCTGGAGTGTACCGGGACTAGCGGATTCGAAAAACATTCAGTACTTC.